These 12 T cell receptor beta chains originate from one sample sequenced in a study of blood T cell repertoires in COVID-19. This table comes from immunoSEQ multiplex PCR, and its TCRdb copy is limited to in-frame clones, with some not included. The top ten hold approximately 0.8% of the sample, which has under 200,000 clones, around nine tenths seen once. Sample: PBMCs or T cells enriched from blood (not recorded which). The receptor set was obtained from a young woman who had recovered from COVID-19.

The chain employs TRBV5-6 and TRBJ2-7; 7 bases are a match to TRBD2. Per the germline V gene, CDR1 is SGHDT and CDR2 is YYEEEE. With 3 bases clipped from V and 0 bases from J, the junction kept 12 bases outside the gene matches. The CDR3 consists of 17 residues. CDR3 bases: TGTGCCAGCAGCTCTGCCGGGCTACTAGCGTTCTCCTACGAGCAGTACTTC. Translating it yields CASSSAGLLAFSYEQYF.

The V call is TRBV5-4, the J call TRBJ2-3; TRBD1 is a possible D gene (6 bases). Trimming cost V 4 bases and J 2 bases, with 14 bases left between them. Germline assignment: CDR1 SGHNT and CDR2 YYREEE (reference sequence). The CDR3 loop spans 15 amino acids. CDR3 nucleotides: TGTGCCAGCAGCGGAACAGGGCCCCTCACAGATACGCAGTATTTT. The encoded protein is CASSGTGPLTDTQYF.

The rearrangement uses TRBV27 and TRBJ2-7; a possible D gene is TRBD1 (6 bases). The CDR3 length is 16 residues. Trimming removed 4 bases at V and 3 bases at J, with 19 bases between. Germline loops: CDR1 MNHEY, CDR2 SMNVEV (reference sequence). CDR3: CASSWGPPPGNYEQYF. In DNA form, the CDR3 reads TGTGCCAGCAGTTGGGGGCCCCCCCCCGGGAACTACGAGCAGTACTTC.

V and J are TRBV5-1 and TRBJ2-3; 8 bases line up with TRBD2. The germline CDR1 and CDR2 sequences are SGHRS and YFSETQ. V shed 8 bases and J 5 bases; nucleotides not matched to a gene: 7. This CDR3 is 13 amino acids long. CDR3 residues: CARTLTSVDTQYF. The CDR3 DNA is TGCGCCAGAACCTTGACTAGCGTAGATACGCAGTATTTT.

V and J are TRBV5-4 and TRBJ1-1; no clear D. The CDR3 runs 17 residues. Trimming removed 4 bases from V and 2 bases from J, with 21 bases in between. Germline values: CDR1 SGHNT, CDR2 YYREEE (reference sequence). This CDR3 is CASSRPNRDPPNTEAFF. The CDR3 DNA follows: TGTGCCAGCAGCCGCCCCAACCGGGATCCCCCAAACACTGAAGCTTTCTTT. Together with reference TRBV5-4 and TRBJ1-1, the CDR3 gives the full variable domain: ETGVTQSPTHLIKTRGQQVTLRCSSQSGHNTVSWYQQALGQGPQFIFQYYREEENGRGNFPPRFSGLQFPNYSSELNVNALELDDSALYLCASSRPNRDPPNTEAFFGQGTRLTVV.

This sequence joins TRBV27 and TRBJ2-7; D is uncertain. With 4 bases removed from V and 3 bases from J, the gap between germline ends came to 13 bases. Germline-derived CDR1 and CDR2 are MNHEY and SMNVEV (reference sequence). This CDR3 is built from 14 residues. Written as DNA, the CDR3 is TGTGCCAGCAGTTACAGCTTACCCCTCTACGAGCAGTACTTC. Amino acid sequence: CASSYSLPLYEQYF.

This chain uses TRBV10-3 with TRBJ2-7; 8 nucleotides line up with TRBD2. The V gene end was trimmed by 6 bases and the J gene end by 2 bases; junction bases not matched to a gene: 6. Germline CDR1 reads ENHRY; CDR2 reads SYGVKD. The CDR3 has 14 residues. Here the CDR3 DNA reads TGTGCCATCAGAGGAGCGGGAGAGCCCTACGAGCAGTACTTC. Protein: CAIRGAGEPYEQYF.

The V and J genes are TRBV2 and TRBJ2-1; TRBD2 aligns across 11 bases. J gave up 7 bases and V 6 bases, and 11 bases lay outside the gene matches. The germline gives CDR1 SNHLY, CDR2 FYNNEI. The CDR3 is made up of 16 amino acids. The CDR3 spells CASSIGTSGPWNEQFF. In DNA form, the CDR3 reads TGTGCCAGCAGCATAGGGACTAGCGGCCCGTGGAATGAGCAGTTCTTC. Full variable domain (missing parts from reference TRBV2 and TRBJ2-1): EPEVTQTPSHQVTQMGQEVILRCVPISNHLYFYWYRQILGQKVEFLVSFYNNEISEKSEIFDDQFSVERPDGSNFTLKIRSTKLEDSAMYFCASSIGTSGPWNEQFFGPGTRLTVL.

CDR3 loop: CASSPGSGGSTGELFF. CDR3 bases: TGTGCCAGCAGCCCCGGGTCAGGGGGGAGCACCGGGGAGCTGTTTTTT. The chain has TRBV5-6 and TRBJ2-2; TRBD1 might be the D (7 bases). Germline-derived CDR1 and CDR2 are SGHDT and YYEEEE. CDR3 length: 16 residues. The V end was cut by 4 bases, the J end by 4 bases, with 17 bases between. Using reference TRBV5-6 and TRBJ2-2 for the parts outside the CDR3, the full variable domain is DAGVTQSPTHLIKTRGQQVTLRCSPKSGHDTVSWYQQALGQGPQFIFQYYEEEERQRGNFPDRFSGHQFPNYSSELNVNALLLGDSALYLCASSPGSGGSTGELFFGEGSRLTVL.

V gene TRBV7-9 combines with J gene TRBJ2-5; 12 nucleotides line up with TRBD2. The ends lost 10 bases at V and 3 bases at J; junction bases unmatched: 6. The CDR3 extends over 14 amino acids. Germline V gene sequence: CDR1 SEHNR, CDR2 FQNEAQ (reference sequence). The CDR3 nucleotides read TGTGCCATTCGCAGACTAGCGGGAGAAGAGACCCAGTACTTC. Amino acids: CAIRRLAGEETQYF.

The V and J genes are TRBV7-9 and TRBJ1-2, with 9 bases that match TRBD1. J was trimmed by 6 bases and V by 5 bases; bases with no gene match: 4. This CDR3 spans 13 amino acids. The germline V gene has CDR1 SEHNR and CDR2 FQNEAQ (reference sequence). CDR3 DNA: TGTGCCAGCAGCATACAGGGGGCACATGGCTACACCTTC. Translation gives CASSIQGAHGYTF. The variable domain in full, with the rest retrieved from reference TRBV7-9 and TRBJ1-2, is DTGVSQNPRHKITKRGQNVTFRCDPISEHNRLYWYRQTLGQGPEFLTYFQNEAQLEKSRLLSDRFSAERPKGSFSTLEIQRTEQGDSAMYLCASSIQGAHGYTFGSGTRLTVV.

The CDR3 loop reads CASSPSVWATDTQYF. In DNA, the CDR3 is TGCGCCAGCAGCCCTTCGGTTTGGGCCACAGATACGCAGTATTTT. The chain combines TRBV4-3 with TRBJ2-3; D not certain. CDR1 and CDR2 (germline): LGHNA, YSLEER. CDR3 size: 15 residues. The V gene lost 4 bases and the J gene lost 2 bases, with 13 bases spanning the gap.